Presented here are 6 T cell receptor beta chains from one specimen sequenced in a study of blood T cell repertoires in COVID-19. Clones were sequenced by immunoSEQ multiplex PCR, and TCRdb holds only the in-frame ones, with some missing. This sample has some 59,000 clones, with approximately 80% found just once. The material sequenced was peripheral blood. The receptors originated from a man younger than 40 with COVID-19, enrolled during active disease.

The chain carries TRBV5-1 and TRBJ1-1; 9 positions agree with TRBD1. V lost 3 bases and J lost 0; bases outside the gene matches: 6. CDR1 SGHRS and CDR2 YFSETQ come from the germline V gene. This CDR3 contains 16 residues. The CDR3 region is CASSSSDRGMNTEAFF. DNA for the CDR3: TGCGCCAGCAGCTCATCGGACAGGGGCATGAACACTGAAGCTTTCTTT. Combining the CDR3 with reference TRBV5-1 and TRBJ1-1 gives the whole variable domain KAGVTQTPRYLIKTRGQQVTLSCSPISGHRSVSWYQQTPGQGLQFLFEYFSETQRNKGNFPGRFSGRQFSNSRSEMNVSTLELGDSALYLCASSSSDRGMNTEAFFGQGTRLTVV.

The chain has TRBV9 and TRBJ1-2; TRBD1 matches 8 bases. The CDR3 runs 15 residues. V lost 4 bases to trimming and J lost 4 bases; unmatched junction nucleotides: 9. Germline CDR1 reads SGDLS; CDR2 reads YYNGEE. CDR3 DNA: TGTGCCAGCAGCACCGCAGGGGGCATCGGCTATGGCTACACCTTC. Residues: CASSTAGGIGYGYTF.

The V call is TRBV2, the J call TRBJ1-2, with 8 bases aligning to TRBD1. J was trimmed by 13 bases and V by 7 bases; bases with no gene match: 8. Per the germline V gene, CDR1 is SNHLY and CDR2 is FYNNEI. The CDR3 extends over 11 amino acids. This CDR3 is CASNWDRRSTF. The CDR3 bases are TGTGCCAGCAATTGGGACAGGCGTAGCACCTTC. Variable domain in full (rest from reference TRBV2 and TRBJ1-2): EPEVTQTPSHQVTQMGQEVILRCVPISNHLYFYWYRQILGQKVEFLVSFYNNEISEKSEIFDDQFSVERPDGSNFTLKIRSTKLEDSAMYFCASNWDRRSTFGSGTRLTVV.

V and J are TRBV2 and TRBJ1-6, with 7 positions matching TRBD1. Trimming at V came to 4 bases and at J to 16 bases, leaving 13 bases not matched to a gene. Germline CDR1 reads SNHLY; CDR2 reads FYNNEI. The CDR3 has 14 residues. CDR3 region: CASSGQDRHLGLHF. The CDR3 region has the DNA TGTGCCAGCAGTGGCCAGGACAGGCATTTAGGTCTCCACTTT.

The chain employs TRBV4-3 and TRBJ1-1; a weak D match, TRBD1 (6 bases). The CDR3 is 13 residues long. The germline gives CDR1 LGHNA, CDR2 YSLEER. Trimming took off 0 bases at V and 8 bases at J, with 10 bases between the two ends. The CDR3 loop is CASSQDGGREAFF. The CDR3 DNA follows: TGCGCCAGCAGCCAAGATGGGGGCAGGGAAGCTTTCTTT.

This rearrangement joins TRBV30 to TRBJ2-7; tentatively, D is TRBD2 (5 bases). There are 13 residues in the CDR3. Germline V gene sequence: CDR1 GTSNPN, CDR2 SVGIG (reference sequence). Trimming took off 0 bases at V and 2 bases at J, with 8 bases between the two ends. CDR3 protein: CAWSVEGPYEQYF. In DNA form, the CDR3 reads TGTGCCTGGAGTGTAGAGGGTCCCTACGAGCAGTACTTC. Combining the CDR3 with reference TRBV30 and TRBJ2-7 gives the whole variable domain SQTIHQWPATLVQPVGSPLSLECTVEGTSNPNLYWYRQAAGRGLQLLFYSVGIGQISSEVPQNLSASRPQDRQFILSSKKLLLSDSGFYLCAWSVEGPYEQYFGPGTRLTVT.